The 32 T cell receptor beta chains in this list originate from one sample, sequenced in a study of T cells in tuberculosis. Only in-frame clones appear in the TCRdb table, and some are missing; sequencing was by immunoSEQ multiplex PCR. The sample has tens of thousands of clones; just over 90% are singletons. As to time point: new active TB diagnosis, blood taken before or within 7 days of starting treatment. The sequences come from PBMCs, collected at tuberculosis diagnosis. The receptors derive from an adult with tuberculosis.

The rearrangement joins TRBV9 to TRBJ2-1, with 8 bases fitting TRBD1. From germline, CDR1 is SGDLS and CDR2 YYNGEE. This CDR3 spans 16 amino acids. The trim removed 3 bases at V and 9 bases at J, leaving 14 bases unmatched. The CDR3 region is CASSAQTRTGRAEQFF. Written as DNA, the CDR3 is TGTGCCAGCAGCGCACAAACTCGGACAGGGCGGGCTGAGCAGTTCTTC.

The J gene is TRBJ2-1, the V gene TRBV4-1; D remains unclear. Germline V gives CDR1 MGHRA, CDR2 YSYEKL. This CDR3 spans 17 amino acids. V shed 0 bases and J shed 2 bases, with 14 bases lying between them. The CDR3: CASSQDVVWSTYNEQFF. CDR3 sequence (DNA): TGCGCCAGCAGCCAAGACGTGGTTTGGTCTACCTACAATGAGCAGTTCTTC.

The chain couples TRBV5-1 to TRBJ1-1, with 8 bases aligning to TRBD1. The CDR3 has 13 residues. V shed 2 bases and J 4 bases; nucleotides not matched to a gene: 1. Per the germline V gene, CDR1 is SGHRS and CDR2 is YFSETQ. CDR3 loop: CASSFTGGTEAFF. CDR3 bases: TGCGCCAGCAGCTTTACAGGGGGCACTGAAGCTTTCTTT.

This clone was seen only a few times. The gene calls are TRBV19 and TRBJ2-7, with TRBD1 matching 8 bases. This CDR3 is built from 13 residues. J was trimmed by 7 bases and V by 5 bases; bases with no gene match: 7. Germline V gene lookup returns CDR1 LNHDA and CDR2 SQIVND (reference sequence). Written as DNA, the CDR3 is TGTGCCAGTAGTCGGACAGGGAGCTCTGAGCAGTACTTC. Translating it yields CASSRTGSSEQYF.

This clone is judged medium-sized. The chain links TRBV19 to TRBJ1-1; D gene ambiguous. The CDR3 runs to 14 residues. The V and J ends lost 5 bases and 1 base respectively, with 11 bases between them. Germline lookup yields CDR1 LNHDA and CDR2 SQIVND (reference sequence). The CDR3 DNA sequence: TGTGCCAGTAGTCCCTTCGGAGGGAACACTGAAGCTTTCTTT. Protein sequence: CASSPFGGNTEAFF. Based on the CDR3 plus reference TRBV19 and TRBJ1-1, the full variable domain is DGGITQSPKYLFRKEGQNVTLSCEQNLNHDAMYWYRQDPGQGLRLIYYSQIVNDFQKGDIAEGYSVSREKKESFPLTVTSAQKNPTAFYLCASSPFGGNTEAFFGQGTRLTVV.

As DNA, the CDR3 is TGTGCCATCAGTGAGCCCTATTTGAATGACAGCCAGCAGTTCTTC. Translating it yields CAISEPYLNDSQQFF. V gene TRBV10-3 combines with J gene TRBJ2-1, with D possibly being TRBD1 (5 bases). V was cut by 2 bases and J by 11 bases, with 19 bases left in between. This CDR3 is built from 15 residues. Germline V gives CDR1 ENHRY, CDR2 SYGVKD.

This sequence joins TRBV5-4 and TRBJ1-2, with a weak D call TRBD1 (5 bases). The germline CDR1 and CDR2 sequences are SGHNT and YYREEE (reference sequence). The CDR3 covers 13 residues. Trimming shortened V by 3 bases and J by 6 bases, and 12 bases separated the two germline ends. In nucleotides, the CDR3 is TGTGCCAGCAGCTGGGGCGGTGGGGATGGCTACACCTTC. Its protein is CASSWGGGDGYTF.

This CDR3 is CASSQSLGHLYGYTF. The CDR3 DNA is TGTGCCAGCAGCCAATCTTTAGGACACCTCTATGGCTACACCTTC. The chain is built from TRBV14 and TRBJ1-2; perhaps TRBD1 as D (5 bases). Per germline, CDR1 SGHDN and CDR2 FVKESK. The CDR3 extends over 15 amino acids. V lost 2 bases and J 4 bases, leaving 14 bases between the germline ends.

The rearrangement joins TRBV13 to TRBJ2-1; a possible D gene is TRBD1 (7 bases). V was shortened by 2 bases and J by 3 bases, with 23 bases between the two germline ends. Germline assignment: CDR1 PRHDT and CDR2 FYEKMQ (reference sequence). The CDR3 length is 19 residues. DNA for the CDR3: TGTGCCAGCAGCTTAAGGTACATGTCCGGGGGACAGTACTACAATGAGCAGTTCTTC. Translated: CASSLRYMSGGQYYNEQFF.

The rearrangement links TRBV29-1 to TRBJ2-1; D gene uncertain. The CDR3 contains 14 residues. Trimming pared 7 bases from V and 8 bases from J, leaving 21 bases between. Germline CDR1 and CDR2: SQVTM and ANQGSEA. The CDR3 region is CSALMAPRNDEQFF. CDR3 bases: TGCAGCGCACTAATGGCTCCTCGGAACGATGAGCAGTTCTTC.

The CDR3 here is CASSLSTSGAYEQYF. The CDR3 region has the DNA TGTGCCAGCAGTTTATCGACTAGCGGTGCCTACGAGCAGTACTTC. The V and J genes are TRBV28 and TRBJ2-7; 9 positions agree with TRBD2. The V gene end was trimmed by 1 base and the J gene end by 2 bases; junction bases not matched to a gene: 3. The CDR3 length is 15 residues. Germline V gives CDR1 MDHEN, CDR2 SYDVKM.

The chain has TRBV2 and TRBJ2-2, with D unresolved. V shed 5 bases and J shed 8 bases, with 9 bases lying between them. This CDR3 is built from 12 residues. The germline V gene encodes CDR1 SNHLY and CDR2 FYNNEI. The CDR3 protein is CASSSYGGELFF. The CDR3 DNA sequence: TGTGCCAGCAGTTCATACGGGGGGGAGCTGTTTTTT.

V and J are TRBV10-3 and TRBJ2-1, with 15 bases fitting TRBD2. CDR3 size: 15 residues. The J segment lost 6 bases and the V segment lost 10 bases, leaving 7 bases of the junction unmatched. Germline CDR1 reads ENHRY; CDR2 reads SYGVKD. CDR3 loop: CATSTGLAGGNEQFF. DNA of the CDR3: TGTGCCACTTCCACGGGACTAGCGGGGGGCAATGAGCAGTTCTTC.

The chain combines TRBV5-4 with TRBJ2-1, with 9 bases matching TRBD1. CDR1 is SGHNT and CDR2 is YYREEE in the germline V gene (reference sequence). The V gene end was trimmed by 2 bases and the J gene end by 9 bases; junction bases not matched to a gene: 18. The CDR3 spans 18 residues. CDR3 DNA sequence: TGTGCCAGCAGCTTCGTTGCGTTGGCGGGACAGGGCGCGAGTGAGCAGTTCTTC. This sequence encodes CASSFVALAGQGASEQFF.

This clone was picked up one time. The chain carries TRBV25-1 and TRBJ2-7; 9 nucleotides match TRBD2. CDR3 size: 15 residues. V dropped 5 bases and J dropped 4; count of bases not matched to a gene: 9. Germline-derived CDR1 and CDR2 are MGHDK and SYGVNS. In nucleotides, the CDR3 is TGTGCCAGCAGTACCCAGCGGGAGGCTAGTTACGAGCAGTACTTC. Its translation is CASSTQREASYEQYF.

The genes are TRBV18 and TRBJ2-7; 9 bases match TRBD2. The CDR3 totals 15 residues. The V and J ends lost 2 bases and 2 bases, in that order; junction bases with no gene match: 4. Germline lookup yields CDR1 KGHSH and CDR2 LQKENI. CDR3 loop: CASSPRLAEAYEQYF. CDR3 in DNA: TGTGCCAGCTCACCAAGACTAGCGGAAGCCTACGAGCAGTACTTC.

The V call is TRBV5-1, the J call TRBJ1-4; 12 bases fit TRBD1. V dropped 0 bases and J dropped 8; count of bases not matched to a gene: 8. The germline V gene has CDR1 SGHRS and CDR2 YFSETQ. CDR3 length: 17 residues. This CDR3 is CASSLEGQGASLEKLFF. CDR3 DNA: TGCGCCAGCAGCTTGGAGGGACAGGGGGCCTCGTTGGAAAAACTGTTTTTT. The whole variable domain, remainder taken from reference TRBV5-1 and TRBJ1-4, is KAGVTQTPRYLIKTRGQQVTLSCSPISGHRSVSWYQQTPGQGLQFLFEYFSETQRNKGNFPGRFSGRQFSNSRSEMNVSTLELGDSALYLCASSLEGQGASLEKLFFGSGTQLSVL.

As concerns this clone: The sample has other DNA sequences that encode this CDR3 too. V and J are TRBV5-1 and TRBJ2-2; 7 bases are shared with TRBD1. The V and J ends lost 2 bases and 5 bases, in that order; junction bases with no gene match: 0. This CDR3 contains 13 residues. In germline, CDR1 is SGHRS, CDR2 YFSETQ. The CDR3 nucleotides are TGCGCCAGCAGCTTACAGGGGACCGGGGAGCTGTTTTTT. This gives the protein CASSLQGTGELFF.

The J gene is TRBJ1-5, the V gene TRBV7-8; 9 positions match TRBD1. Germline V lookup: CDR1 SGHVS, CDR2 FQNEAQ. Trimming removed 5 bases from V and 6 bases from J; junction bases left unmatched: 8. The CDR3 is 15 amino acids. The CDR3 sequence is CASSRDDRGIQPQHF. In DNA form, the CDR3 reads TGTGCCAGCAGCAGAGACGACAGGGGGATTCAGCCCCAGCATTTT.

The chain recombines TRBV9 with TRBJ2-4, with 7 nucleotides matching TRBD1. CDR3 length: 16 residues. Germline lookup yields CDR1 SGDLS and CDR2 YYNGEE. V shed 2 bases and J 1 base; nucleotides not matched to a gene: 6. CDR3 protein: CASSVTTGEAKNIQYF. The DNA of the CDR3 is TGTGCCAGCAGCGTCACCACAGGGGAGGCCAAAAACATTCAGTACTTC.

The genes are TRBV2 and TRBJ2-2, with D hard to call. This CDR3 comprises 15 residues. Deletions cut 5 bases from V and 2 bases from J, with 12 bases between. Germline CDR1 and CDR2: SNHLY and FYNNEI. Here the CDR3 DNA reads TGTGCCAGCAGTCCCGACACCTTAAACACCGGGGAGCTGTTTTTT. Translated: CASSPDTLNTGELFF.

This clone was detected once. The chain combines TRBV13 with TRBJ2-3; 11 positions agree with TRBD2. Germline assignment: CDR1 PRHDT and CDR2 FYEKMQ (reference sequence). With V trimmed by 5 bases and J by 5 bases, 18 bases remained unmatched. The CDR3 contains 19 residues. The CDR3 region is CASSGKLAGERGGRDTQYF. CDR3 nucleotides: TGTGCCAGCAGCGGAAAACTAGCGGGAGAGCGTGGGGGGAGAGATACGCAGTATTTT.

The V call is TRBV10-2, the J call TRBJ1-1, with D possibly being TRBD1 (5 bases). This CDR3 is 13 amino acids long. The germline V gene has CDR1 WSHSY and CDR2 SAAADI. The V and J ends lost 6 bases and 0 bases respectively, with 8 bases between them. The CDR3 region is CASSPRVNTEAFF. CDR3 DNA sequence: TGCGCCAGCAGCCCCAGGGTGAACACTGAAGCTTTCTTT.

The chain recombines TRBV28 with TRBJ2-7, with 10 bases identical to TRBD1. CDR3 length equals 14 residues. J lost 3 bases, V lost 5 bases, and 4 bases had no gene match. Per the germline V gene, CDR1 is MDHEN and CDR2 is SYDVKM. The CDR3 nucleotides read TGTGCCAGCAGTACGCGGACAGGGGGCTACGAGCAGTACTTC. This translates into CASSTRTGGYEQYF.

This clone was recorded once. This chain joins TRBV28 and TRBJ1-1; D may be TRBD1 (5 bases). CDR1 and CDR2 (germline): MDHEN, SYDVKM. V lost 2 bases and J 5 bases, leaving 15 bases between the germline ends. The CDR3 covers 15 residues. The CDR3 loop reads CASSLPSGGGTEAFF. DNA for the CDR3: TGTGCCAGCAGTTTACCCTCCGGGGGGGGGACTGAAGCTTTCTTT.

The rearrangement joins TRBV5-1 to TRBJ2-6, with a tentative D call TRBD2 (5 bases). Germline CDR1 reads SGHRS; CDR2 reads YFSETQ. The V end was cut by 3 bases, the J end by 2 bases, with 12 bases between. The CDR3 extends over 16 amino acids. Here the CDR3 reads CASSSAAGPGANVLTF. CDR3 sequence (DNA): TGCGCCAGCAGCTCGGCGGCGGGTCCTGGGGCCAACGTCCTGACTTTC.

This clone has only a few counts. This sequence joins TRBV19 and TRBJ2-7, with D perhaps matching TRBD2 (5 bases). This CDR3 contains 13 residues. V was trimmed by 1 base and J by 6 bases, leaving 10 bases between them. Germline lookup yields CDR1 LNHDA and CDR2 SQIVND (reference sequence). The CDR3 coding sequence is TGTGCCAGTAGTATAGTCCTAGCTGGCGAGCAGTACTTC. Amino acid sequence: CASSIVLAGEQYF.

This chain joins TRBV2 and TRBJ1-2; 7 positions match TRBD1. V was clipped by 2 bases and J by 0 bases; unmatched bases: 9. Looked up from germline, CDR1 is SNHLY and CDR2 is FYNNEI. This CDR3 has 17 residues. The CDR3 DNA reads as TGTGCCAGCAGTGAAAGGCCAGGGGGTAATACTAACTATGGCTACACCTTC. Its translation: CASSERPGGNTNYGYTF. The whole variable domain, remainder taken from reference TRBV2 and TRBJ1-2, is EPEVTQTPSHQVTQMGQEVILRCVPISNHLYFYWYRQILGQKVEFLVSFYNNEISEKSEIFDDQFSVERPDGSNFTLKIRSTKLEDSAMYFCASSERPGGNTNYGYTFGSGTRLTVV.

This rearrangement joins TRBV5-1 to TRBJ1-3, with 7 bases identical to TRBD1. Trimming at V came to 0 bases and at J to 0 bases, leaving 3 bases not matched to a gene. This CDR3 region has 16 residues. Germline CDR1 SGHRS, CDR2 YFSETQ. The chain's CDR3 is CASSLEGASSGNTIYF. The CDR3 DNA is TGCGCCAGCAGCTTGGAGGGGGCGAGCTCTGGAAACACCATATATTTT.

The chain employs TRBV18 and TRBJ1-3; 12 bases are a match to TRBD1. V was pared by 5 bases and J by 0 bases, with 8 bases of the junction left unmatched. This CDR3 has 18 residues. CDR1 is KGHSH, CDR2 LQKENI, per germline. CDR3 protein: CASSWGQGASVSGNTIYF. CDR3 bases: TGTGCCAGCTCATGGGGACAGGGGGCGTCGGTCTCTGGAAACACCATATATTTT.

The V gene is TRBV2, the J gene TRBJ2-7; 8 nucleotides align to TRBD2. With V trimmed by 7 bases and J by 3 bases, 8 bases remained unmatched. The CDR3 contains 14 residues. Germline V gives CDR1 SNHLY, CDR2 FYNNEI. In nucleotides, the CDR3 is TGTGCCAGCACCCTAGCCAGCGGGAGCTACGAGCAGTACTTC. As protein: CASTLASGSYEQYF. Supplemented by reference TRBV2 and TRBJ2-7, the full variable domain reads EPEVTQTPSHQVTQMGQEVILRCVPISNHLYFYWYRQILGQKVEFLVSFYNNEISEKSEIFDDQFSVERPDGSNFTLKIRSTKLEDSAMYFCASTLASGSYEQYFGPGTRLTVT.

The chain combines TRBV6-6 with TRBJ2-3, with D unclear. Germline V gene sequence: CDR1 MNHNY, CDR2 SVGAGI (reference sequence). The CDR3 is made up of 10 amino acids. V was cut by 10 bases and J by 4 bases, with 6 bases left in between. CDR3 DNA sequence: TGTGCCACCGAGTCAGATACGCAGTATTTT. Its translation is CATESDTQYF.